Sequencing of this T cell receptor beta chain was carried out in a study of cytomegalovirus exposure and HLA in healthy donors. At the level of the study: It was reported in a later analysis that the 120 validation repertoires used the same platform as the 500 to 700 first-cohort repertoires.

The donors were part of the validation cohort of 95 to 150 subjects. That cohort was separate from the first cohort, which comprised 500 to 700 subjects. Some clones are missing from TCRdb's copy, which holds only in-frame ones; the method was immunoSEQ multiplex PCR. The sample shows about 220,000 clones, around nine tenths of them seen only once. Findings and caveats of the study: With high specificity and sensitivity, the classifier reportedly diagnosed cytomegalovirus status. Cytomegalovirus-associated TCR beta chains were listed, numbering over 150.

Remarks on this clone: Its antigen is unidentified.

What was sequenced was PBMCs. The clonotype comes from a man younger than 35 in good health and CMV-seronegative.

CDR3 in amino acids: CASTAQRSSYEQYF. CDR3 DNA sequence: TGTGCCAGCACCGCCCAGCGGAGCTCCTACGAGCAGTACTTC. The chain couples TRBV7-8 to TRBJ2-7; tentatively, D is TRBD2 (5 bases). This CDR3 spans 14 amino acids. Looked up from germline, CDR1 is SGHVS and CDR2 is FQNEAQ. V was shortened by 7 bases and J by 0 bases, with 13 bases between the two germline ends. Variable domain in full (rest from reference TRBV7-8 and TRBJ2-7): GAGVSQSPRYKVAKRGQDVALRCDPISGHVSLFWYQQALGQGPEFLTYFQNEAQLDKSGLPSDRFFAERPEGSVSTLKIQRTQQEDSAVYLCASTAQRSSYEQYFGPGTRLTVT.